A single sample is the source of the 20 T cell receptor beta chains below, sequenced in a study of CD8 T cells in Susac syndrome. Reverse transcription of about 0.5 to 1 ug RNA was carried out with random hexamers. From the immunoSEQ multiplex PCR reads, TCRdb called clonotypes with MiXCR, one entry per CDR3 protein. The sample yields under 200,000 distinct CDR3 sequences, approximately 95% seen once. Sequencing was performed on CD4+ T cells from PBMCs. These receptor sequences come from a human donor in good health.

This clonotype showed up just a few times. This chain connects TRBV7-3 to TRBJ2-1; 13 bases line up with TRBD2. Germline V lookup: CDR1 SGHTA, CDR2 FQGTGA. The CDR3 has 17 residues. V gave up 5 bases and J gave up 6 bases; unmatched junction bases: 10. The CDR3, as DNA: TGTGCCAGCAGCGCCCCTCCCCGGACTAGCGGGGGCAATGAGCAGTTCTTC. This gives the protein CASSAPPRTSGGNEQFF.

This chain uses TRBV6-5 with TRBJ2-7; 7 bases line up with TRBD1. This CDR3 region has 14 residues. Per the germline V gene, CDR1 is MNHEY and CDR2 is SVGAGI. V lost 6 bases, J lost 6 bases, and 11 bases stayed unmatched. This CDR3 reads CASSRDRASSEQYV. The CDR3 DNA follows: TGTGCCAGCAGCAGAGACAGGGCGTCTAGCGAGCAGTACGTC.

Written as DNA, the CDR3 is TGTGCCAGCAGCCCTAGGACCTACGAGCAGTACGTC. The encoded protein is CASSPRTYEQYV. V gene TRBV6-2 or TRBV6-3 combines with J gene TRBJ2-7; D is unclear. The CDR3 is 12 amino acids. The ends were cut back, 6 bases at V and 2 bases at J, with 8 bases in the middle. Germline V gene data show CDR1 as MNHEY and CDR2 as SVGEGT.

The CDR3 loop is CASSVQGDTEAFF. The DNA of the CDR3 is TGTGCCAGCAGCGTACAGGGGGACACTGAAGCTTTCTTT. V and J are TRBV9 and TRBJ1-1; 7 bases are shared with TRBD1. V lost 1 base to trimming and J lost 3 bases; unmatched junction nucleotides: 0. The V gene's germline CDR1 is SGDLS and CDR2 YYNGEE. The CDR3 sequence is 13 residues long.

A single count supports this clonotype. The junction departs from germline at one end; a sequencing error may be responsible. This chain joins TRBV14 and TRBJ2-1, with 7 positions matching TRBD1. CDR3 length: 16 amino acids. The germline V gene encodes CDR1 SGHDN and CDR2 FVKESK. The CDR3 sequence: CASTLNAGTAANEQFF. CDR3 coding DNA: TGTGCCAGCACCCTCAACGCCGGGACAGCCGCGAATGAACAGTTCTTC. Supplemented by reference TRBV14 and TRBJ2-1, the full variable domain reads EAGVTQFPSHSVIEKGQTVTLRCDPISGHDNLYWYRRVMGKEIKFLLHFVKESKQDESGMPNNRFLAERTGGTYSTLKVQPAELEDSGVYFCASTLNAGTAANEQFFGPGTRLTVL.

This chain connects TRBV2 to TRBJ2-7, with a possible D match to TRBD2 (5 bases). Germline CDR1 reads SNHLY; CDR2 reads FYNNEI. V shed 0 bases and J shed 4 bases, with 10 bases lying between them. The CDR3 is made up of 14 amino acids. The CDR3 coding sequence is TGTGCCAGCAGTGAAGCGCTTCGGGGTTACGAGCAGTACGTC. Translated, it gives CASSEALRGYEQYV.

In nucleotides, the CDR3 is TGTGCCAGCAGCCTCACCCATACCAATGAGCAGTTCTTC. Translated, it gives CASSLTHTNEQFF. The chain employs TRBV5-4 and TRBJ2-1, with unresolved D. Between the trimmed V and J ends, which lost 4 bases and 6 bases, there was a span of 11 bases. This CDR3 contains 13 residues. Germline-derived CDR1 and CDR2 are SGHNT and YYREEE (reference sequence).

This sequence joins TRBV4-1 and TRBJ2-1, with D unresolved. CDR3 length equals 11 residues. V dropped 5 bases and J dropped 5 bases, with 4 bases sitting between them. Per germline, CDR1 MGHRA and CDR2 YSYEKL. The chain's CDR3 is CASSYHNEQFF. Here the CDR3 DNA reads TGCGCCAGCAGCTACCACAATGAGCAGTTCTTC.

The DNA of the CDR3 is TGCAGTGCTGGGGACAGGCAGGAGAACATTCAGTACTTC. It is translated as CSAGDRQENIQYF. V is TRBV20-1 and J is TRBJ2-4, with TRBD1 matching 8 bases. Germline loops: CDR1 DFQATT, CDR2 SNEGSKA (reference sequence). V lost 5 bases to trimming and J lost 7 bases; unmatched junction nucleotides: 7. The CDR3 extends over 13 amino acids.

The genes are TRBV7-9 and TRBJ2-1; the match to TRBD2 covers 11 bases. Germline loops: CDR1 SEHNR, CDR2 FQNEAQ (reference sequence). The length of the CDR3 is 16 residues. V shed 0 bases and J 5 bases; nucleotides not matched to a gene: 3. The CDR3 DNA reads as TGTGCCAGCAGCTTAGCGAAGACTAGCGGGAACAATGAGCAGTTCTTC. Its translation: CASSLAKTSGNNEQFF.

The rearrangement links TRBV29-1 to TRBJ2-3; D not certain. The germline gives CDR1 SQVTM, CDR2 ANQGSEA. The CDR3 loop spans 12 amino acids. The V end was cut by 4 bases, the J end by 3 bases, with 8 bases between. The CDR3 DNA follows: TGCAGCGTTGCCATCCCGACAGATACGCAGTATTTT. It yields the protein CSVAIPTDTQYF.

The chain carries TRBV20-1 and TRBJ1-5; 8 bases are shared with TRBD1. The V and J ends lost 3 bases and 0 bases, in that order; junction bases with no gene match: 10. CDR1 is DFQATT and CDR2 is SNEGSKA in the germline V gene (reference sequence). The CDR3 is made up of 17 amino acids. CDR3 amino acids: CSARDPAGGYSNQPQHF. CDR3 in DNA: TGCAGTGCTAGGGACCCCGCAGGGGGCTATAGCAATCAGCCCCAGCATTTT.

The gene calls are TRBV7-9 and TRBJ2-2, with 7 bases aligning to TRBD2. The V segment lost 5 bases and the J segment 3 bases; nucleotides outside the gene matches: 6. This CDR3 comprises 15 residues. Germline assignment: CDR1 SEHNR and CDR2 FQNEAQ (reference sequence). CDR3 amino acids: CASSPFLADTGELFF. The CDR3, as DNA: TGTGCCAGCAGCCCCTTCCTAGCGGACACCGGGGAGCTGTTTTTT.

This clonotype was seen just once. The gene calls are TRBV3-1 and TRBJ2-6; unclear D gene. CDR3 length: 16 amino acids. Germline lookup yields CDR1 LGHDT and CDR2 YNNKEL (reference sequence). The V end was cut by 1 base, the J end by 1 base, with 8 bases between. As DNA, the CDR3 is TGTGCCAGCAGCCAAGCTCGGTCGTCTGGGGCCAACGTCCTGACTTTC. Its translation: CASSQARSSGANVLTF.

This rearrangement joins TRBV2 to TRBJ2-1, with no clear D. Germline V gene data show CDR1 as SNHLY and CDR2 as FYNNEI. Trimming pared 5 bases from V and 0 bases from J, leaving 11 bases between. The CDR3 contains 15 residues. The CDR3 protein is CASSLDFSSYNEQFF. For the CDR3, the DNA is TGTGCCAGCAGTCTAGACTTTAGCTCCTACAATGAGCAGTTCTTC.

CDR3 loop: CASSSRGIEQFF. Here the CDR3 DNA reads TGTGCCAGCAGCTCACGGGGAATTGAGCAGTTCTTC. This rearrangement joins TRBV14 to TRBJ2-1; the D gene is possibly TRBD2 (5 bases). This CDR3 comprises 12 residues. V lost 5 bases, J lost 9 bases, and 11 bases lay in between. The germline gives CDR1 SGHDN, CDR2 FVKESK.

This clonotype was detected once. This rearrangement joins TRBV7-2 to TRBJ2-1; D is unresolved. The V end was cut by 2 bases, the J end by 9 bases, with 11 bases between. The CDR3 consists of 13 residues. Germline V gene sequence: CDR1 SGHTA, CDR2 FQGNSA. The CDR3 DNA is TGTGCCAGCAGCTTATCTCCGGGCCGTGAGCAGTTCTTC. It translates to CASSLSPGREQFF.

CDR3 amino acids: CASSLDRGGETQYF. The CDR3 coding sequence is TGTGCCAGCAGTTTAGACAGGGGAGGCGAGACCCAGTACTTC. The chain employs TRBV28 and TRBJ2-5; 8 nucleotides align to TRBD1. The junction had 4 bases not matched to a gene; V was cut back by 2 bases and J by 5 bases. The CDR3 sequence is 14 residues long. Germline V gives CDR1 MDHEN, CDR2 SYDVKM.

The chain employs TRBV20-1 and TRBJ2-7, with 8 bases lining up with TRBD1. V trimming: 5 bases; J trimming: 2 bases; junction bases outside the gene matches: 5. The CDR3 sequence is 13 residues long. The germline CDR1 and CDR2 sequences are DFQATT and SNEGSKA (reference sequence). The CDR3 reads CSAVGQGTYEQYF. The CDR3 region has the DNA TGCAGTGCTGTCGGACAGGGAACCTACGAGCAGTACTTC.

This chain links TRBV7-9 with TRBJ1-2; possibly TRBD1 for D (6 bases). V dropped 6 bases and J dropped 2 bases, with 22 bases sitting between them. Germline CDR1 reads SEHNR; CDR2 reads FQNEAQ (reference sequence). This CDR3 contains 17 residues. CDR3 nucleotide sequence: TGTGCCAGCAGGCCGCAACAGGGCTCGGGGACCAACTATGGCTACACCTTC. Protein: CASRPQQGSGTNYGYTF.